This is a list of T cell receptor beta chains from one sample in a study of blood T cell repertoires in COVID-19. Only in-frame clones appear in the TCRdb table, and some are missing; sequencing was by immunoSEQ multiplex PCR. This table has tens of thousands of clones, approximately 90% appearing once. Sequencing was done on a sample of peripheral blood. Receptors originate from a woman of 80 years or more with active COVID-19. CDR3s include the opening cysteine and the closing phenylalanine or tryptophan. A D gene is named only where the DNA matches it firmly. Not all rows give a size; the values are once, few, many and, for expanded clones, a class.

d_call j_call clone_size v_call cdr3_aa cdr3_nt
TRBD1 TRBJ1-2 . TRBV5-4 CASSNSGGRYGYTF TGTGCCAGCAGCAACTCAGGGGGTCGCTATGGCTACACCTTC
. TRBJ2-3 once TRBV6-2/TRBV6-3 CASSQQPPGVPSPDTQYF TGTGCCAGCAGCCAACAACCTCCGGGGGTACCCTCTCCCGATACGCAGTATTTT
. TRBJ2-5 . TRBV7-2 CASSSWRGQETQYF TGTGCCAGCAGTTCATGGCGGGGGCAGGAGACCCAGTACTTC
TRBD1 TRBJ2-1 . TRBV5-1 CASSLVGDSSYNEQFF TGCGCCAGCAGCTTGGTGGGGGACAGTTCCTACAATGAGCAGTTCTTC
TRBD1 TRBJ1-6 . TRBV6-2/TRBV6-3 CASSLTGVYSPLHF TGTGCCAGCAGTTTGACAGGGGTTTATTCACCCCTCCACTTT
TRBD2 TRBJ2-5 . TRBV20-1 CSAGGRAGDLRAETQYF TGCAGTGCTGGTGGGCGGGCGGGAGATCTGCGGGCGGAGACCCAGTACTTC
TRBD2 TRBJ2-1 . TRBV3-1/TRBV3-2 CASSQDGPGGAYNEQFF TGTGCCAGCAGCCAAGATGGACCGGGAGGAGCATACAATGAGCAGTTCTTC
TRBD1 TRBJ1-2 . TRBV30 CAWTLPGQVSGYTF TGTGCCTGGACACTCCCGGGACAGGTCTCCGGCTACACCTTC
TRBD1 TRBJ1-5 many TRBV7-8 CASSLGAGGHQPQHF TGTGCCAGCAGCCTAGGGGCAGGGGGCCACCAGCCCCAGCATTTT
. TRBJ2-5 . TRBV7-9 CASSSQETQYF TGTGCCAGCAGCTCACAAGAGACCCAGTACTTC
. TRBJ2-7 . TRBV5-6 CASSFNSYEQYF TGTGCCAGCAGCTTTAACTCCTACGAGCAGTACTTC
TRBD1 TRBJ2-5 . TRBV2 CASRGTGGPVTQYF TGTGCCAGCAGAGGGACAGGGGGCCCAGTGACCCAGTACTTC
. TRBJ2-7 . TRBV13 CASSLGAGETYEQYF TGTGCCAGCAGCTTAGGGGCAGGGGAAACCTACGAGCAGTACTTC
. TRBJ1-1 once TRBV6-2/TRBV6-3 CASSQQGGTEAFF TGTGCCAGCAGTCAACAGGGTGGCACTGAAGCTTTCTTT
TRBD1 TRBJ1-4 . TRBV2 CASSFQGASNEKLFF TGTGCCAGCAGTTTCCAGGGGGCCTCTAATGAAAAACTGTTTTTT
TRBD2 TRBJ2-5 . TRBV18 CASSRGLAGGRDQETQYF TGTGCCAGCTCACGAGGACTAGCGGGAGGGCGAGACCAAGAGACCCAGTACTTC
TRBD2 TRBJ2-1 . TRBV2 CASSEGEGANEQFF TGTGCCAGCAGTGAGGGGGAGGGTGCCAATGAGCAGTTCTTC
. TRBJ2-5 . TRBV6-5 CASWTGNQETQYF TGTGCCAGTTGGACCGGGAACCAAGAGACCCAGTACTTC
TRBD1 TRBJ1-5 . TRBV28 CASSTGGQPQHF TGTGCCAGCAGTACAGGGGGGCAGCCCCAGCATTTT
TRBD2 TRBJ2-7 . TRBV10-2 CASSLAGGYYEQYF TGCGCCAGCAGCCTAGCGGGAGGCTACTACGAGCAGTACTTC
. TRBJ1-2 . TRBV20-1 CSADVDYGYTF TGCAGTGCCGATGTAGATTATGGCTACACCTTC
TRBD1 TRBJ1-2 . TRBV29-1 CSVAAGGSYGYTF TGCAGCGTTGCGGCAGGGGGTAGCTATGGCTACACCTTC
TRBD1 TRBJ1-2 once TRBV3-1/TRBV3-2 CASSQRPTGAINYGYTF TGTGCCAGCAGCCAAAGACCCACAGGGGCAATTAACTATGGCTACACCTTC
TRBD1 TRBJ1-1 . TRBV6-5 CASTSNPGQGTEAFF TGTGCCAGCACCTCGAATCCGGGACAGGGGACTGAAGCTTTCTTT
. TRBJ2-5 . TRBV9 CASSAAGYQETQYF TGTGCCAGCAGCGCCGCGGGGTACCAAGAGACCCAGTACTTC